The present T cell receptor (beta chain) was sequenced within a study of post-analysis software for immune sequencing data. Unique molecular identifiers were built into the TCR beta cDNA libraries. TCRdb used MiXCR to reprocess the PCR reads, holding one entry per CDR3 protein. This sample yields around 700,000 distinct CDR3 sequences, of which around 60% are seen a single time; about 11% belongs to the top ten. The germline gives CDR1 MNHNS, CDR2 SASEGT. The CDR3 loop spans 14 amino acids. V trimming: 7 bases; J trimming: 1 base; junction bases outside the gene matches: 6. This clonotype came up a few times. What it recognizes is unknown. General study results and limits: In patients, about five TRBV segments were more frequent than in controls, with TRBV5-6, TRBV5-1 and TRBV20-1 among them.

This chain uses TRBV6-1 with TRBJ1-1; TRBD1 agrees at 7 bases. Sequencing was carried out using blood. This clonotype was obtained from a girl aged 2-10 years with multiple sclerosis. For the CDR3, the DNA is TGTGCCAGCATGATGACAGGGCAGAACACTGAAGCTTTCTTT. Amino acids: CASMMTGQNTEAFF.